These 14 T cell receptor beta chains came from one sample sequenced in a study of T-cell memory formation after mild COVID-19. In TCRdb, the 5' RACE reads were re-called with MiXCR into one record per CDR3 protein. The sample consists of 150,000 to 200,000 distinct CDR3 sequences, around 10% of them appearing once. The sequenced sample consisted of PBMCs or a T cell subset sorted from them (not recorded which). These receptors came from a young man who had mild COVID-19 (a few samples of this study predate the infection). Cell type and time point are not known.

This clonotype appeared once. The chain's CDR3 is CASSSGQGFQPQHF. CDR3 sequence (DNA): TGTGCCAGCAGTAGCGGGCAGGGTTTCCAGCCCCAGCATTTT. The chain is built from TRBV27 and TRBJ1-5; D perhaps matches TRBD1 (5 bases). CDR1 MNHEY and CDR2 SMNVEV come from the germline V gene (reference sequence). This CDR3 has 14 amino acids. V shed 5 bases and J shed 7 bases, with 15 bases lying between them.

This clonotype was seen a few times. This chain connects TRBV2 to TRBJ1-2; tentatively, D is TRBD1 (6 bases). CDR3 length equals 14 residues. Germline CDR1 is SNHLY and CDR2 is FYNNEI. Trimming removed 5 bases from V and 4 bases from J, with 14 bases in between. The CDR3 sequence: CASSQTTGGYGYTF. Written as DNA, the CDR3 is TGTGCCAGCAGTCAAACGACAGGCGGCTATGGCTACACCTTC.

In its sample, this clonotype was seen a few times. CDR3 loop: CASSPGTTITYGYTF. The DNA for the CDR3 is TGCGCCAGCAGTCCCGGGACAACTATCACGTATGGCTACACCTTC. V usage is TRBV5-1 and J usage is TRBJ1-2, with D possibly TRBD1 on 6 matching bases. The V end was cut by 5 bases, the J end by 5 bases, with 19 bases between. This CDR3 spans 15 amino acids. CDR1 is SGHRS, CDR2 YFSETQ, per germline.

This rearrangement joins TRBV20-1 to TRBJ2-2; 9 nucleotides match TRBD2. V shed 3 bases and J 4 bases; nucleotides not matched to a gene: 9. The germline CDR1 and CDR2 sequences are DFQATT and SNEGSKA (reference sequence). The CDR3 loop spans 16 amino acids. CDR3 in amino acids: CSASGPSGAGTGELFF. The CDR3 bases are TGCAGTGCTAGCGGCCCTAGCGGGGCGGGCACCGGGGAGCTGTTTTTT.

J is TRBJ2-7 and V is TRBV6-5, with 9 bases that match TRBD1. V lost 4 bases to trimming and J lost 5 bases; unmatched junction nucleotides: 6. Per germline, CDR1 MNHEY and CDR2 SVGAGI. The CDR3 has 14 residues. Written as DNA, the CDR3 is TGTGCCAGCAGTTCAGGACAGGGGTTCGACGAGCAGTACTTC. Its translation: CASSSGQGFDEQYF.

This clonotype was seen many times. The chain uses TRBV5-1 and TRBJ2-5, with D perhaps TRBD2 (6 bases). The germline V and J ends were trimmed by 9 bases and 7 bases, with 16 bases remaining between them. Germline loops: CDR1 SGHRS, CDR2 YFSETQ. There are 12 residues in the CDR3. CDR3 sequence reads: CATRDPGGTQYF. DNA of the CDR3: TGCGCCACCAGGGATCCCGGGGGGACCCAGTACTTC.

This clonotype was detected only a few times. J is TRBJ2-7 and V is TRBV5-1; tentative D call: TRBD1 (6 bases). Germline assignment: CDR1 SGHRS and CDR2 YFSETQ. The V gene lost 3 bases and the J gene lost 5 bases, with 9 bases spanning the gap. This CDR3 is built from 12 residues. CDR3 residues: CASSYPGDEQYF. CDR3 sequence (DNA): TGCGCCAGCAGCTATCCAGGGGACGAGCAGTACTTC.

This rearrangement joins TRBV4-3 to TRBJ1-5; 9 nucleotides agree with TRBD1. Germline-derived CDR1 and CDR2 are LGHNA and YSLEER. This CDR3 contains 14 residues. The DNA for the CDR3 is TGCGCACCCCAAGCCGGGACAGGGCATCAGCCCCAGCATTTT. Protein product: CAPQAGTGHQPQHF.

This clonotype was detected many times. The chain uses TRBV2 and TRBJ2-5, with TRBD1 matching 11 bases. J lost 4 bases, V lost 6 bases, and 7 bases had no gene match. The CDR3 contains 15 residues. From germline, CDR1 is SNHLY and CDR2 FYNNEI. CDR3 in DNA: TGTGCCAGCAGCCGCGAGGGACAGGGGGGAGAGACCCAGTACTTC. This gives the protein CASSREGQGGETQYF.

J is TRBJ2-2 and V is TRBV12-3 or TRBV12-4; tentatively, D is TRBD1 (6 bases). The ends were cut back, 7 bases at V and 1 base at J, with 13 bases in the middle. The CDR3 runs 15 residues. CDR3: CASTSGTRNTGELFF. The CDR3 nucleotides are TGTGCCAGCACCTCCGGGACAAGGAACACCGGGGAGCTGTTTTTT.

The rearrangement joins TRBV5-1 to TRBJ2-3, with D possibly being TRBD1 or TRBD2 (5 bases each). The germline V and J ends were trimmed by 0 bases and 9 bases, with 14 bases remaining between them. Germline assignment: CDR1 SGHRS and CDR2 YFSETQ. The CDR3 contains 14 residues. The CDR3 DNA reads TGCGCCAGCAGCTTGGGGGGGAGAGCTGACACGCAGTATTTT. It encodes CASSLGGRADTQYF.

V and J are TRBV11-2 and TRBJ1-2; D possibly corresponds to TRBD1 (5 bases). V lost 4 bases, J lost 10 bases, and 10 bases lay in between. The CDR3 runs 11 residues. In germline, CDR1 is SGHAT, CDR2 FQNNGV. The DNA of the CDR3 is TGTGCCAGCAGCTCGACAGCTAACTACACCTTC. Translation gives CASSSTANYTF.

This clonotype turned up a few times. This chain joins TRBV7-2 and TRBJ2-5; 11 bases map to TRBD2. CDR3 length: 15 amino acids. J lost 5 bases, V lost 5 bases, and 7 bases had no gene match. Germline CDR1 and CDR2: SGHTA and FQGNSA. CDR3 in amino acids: CASSPSGGLGETQYF. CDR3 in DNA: TGTGCCAGCAGCCCTAGCGGGGGGCTGGGGGAGACCCAGTACTTC.

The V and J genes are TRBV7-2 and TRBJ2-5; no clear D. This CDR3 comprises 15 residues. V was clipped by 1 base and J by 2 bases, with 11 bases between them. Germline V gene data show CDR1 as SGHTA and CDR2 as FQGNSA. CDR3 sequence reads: CASSLGAPGQETQYF. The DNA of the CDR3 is TGTGCCAGCAGCTTAGGGGCGCCAGGACAAGAGACCCAGTACTTC.